The T cell receptor (beta chain) under discussion was sequenced for a study of CXCR3-negative and CXCR3-positive naive CD8 T cells. Triplicate sorting captured hundreds of thousands of cells each from every CD8+ T cell subset. The CDR3 has 11 residues. CDR1 is SGHVS and CDR2 is FQNEAQ in the germline V gene. Researchers prepared the TRB cDNA libraries using 5' RACE with UMI labels. TCRdb re-called the 5' RACE reads; one entry per CDR3 protein, DNA not given. The ten top clones account for around 1.9%, within a sample of some 39,000 distinct CDR3 sequences. The specimen was naive CXCR3- CD8+ T cells from blood. Subset noted: CD45RO-CCR7+CD27+CD95- naive CD8+ T cells lacking CXCR3 (TNR3-). This receptor was obtained from a human donor in good health. Some clones in this sample may be carry-over from other donors' samples. This chain connects TRBV7-8 to TRBJ2-7; TCRdb's D gene call, TRBD1, goes unchecked for lack of DNA. The CDR3 is CASSSVGTKYF.